A single sample is the source of the 13 T cell receptor beta chains below, sequenced in a study of a mutant IDH1 vaccine in newly diagnosed glioma. Time point meaning: baseline, week 1 (first vaccination visit). Treatment meaning: pre-vaccination baseline after standard-of-care therapy. TCRdb keeps only in-frame clones here, not all; method: immunoSEQ multiplex PCR. Here the sample spans about 16,000 clones, over 95% being singletons. Sequenced here: peripheral blood mononuclear cells (PBMCs), sampled from a glioma patient treated with radiotherapy, temozolomide or both. Receptors were obtained from a woman younger than 30 with glioma. Some clones in this sample may be carry-over from other donors' samples.

V gene TRBV30 combines with J gene TRBJ2-5, with D tentatively TRBD1 (6 bases). The V end was cut by 2 bases, the J end by 2 bases, with 15 bases between. The CDR3 is made up of 15 amino acids. The germline V gene has CDR1 GTSNPN and CDR2 SVGIG (reference sequence). The DNA for the CDR3 is TGTGCCTGGAGTACAGGGAACGAGGGGCAAGAGACCCAGTACTTC. This encodes CAWSTGNEGQETQYF.

This clone came up once. The rearrangement joins TRBV7-2 to TRBJ1-5, with D perhaps TRBD1 (6 bases). Looked up from germline, CDR1 is SGHTA and CDR2 is FQGNSA. V lost 1 base and J lost 0, with 10 bases in between. The CDR3 sequence is 16 residues long. The CDR3 bases are TGTGCCAGCAGCTTAGGGACAGCTTATAGCAATCAGCCCCAGCATTTT. This sequence encodes CASSLGTAYSNQPQHF.

The V call is TRBV5-1, the J call TRBJ2-5; TRBD2 matches at 11 bases. The DNA matches TRBJ2-7 better at its end, which makes the J call doubtful. This CDR3 region has 14 residues. Germline values: CDR1 SGHRS, CDR2 YFSETQ. CDR3 sequence reads: CASRIAGGLYEQYF. The CDR3 coding sequence is TGCGCCAGCAGGATAGCGGGAGGGTTGTACGAGCAGTACTTC.

CDR3 nucleotide sequence: TGTGCCAGCAGCCCCACAGGTCTCAATCAGCCCCAGCATTTT. Translation: CASSPTGLNQPQHF. The genes are TRBV7-2 and TRBJ1-5; D is perhaps TRBD1 (5 bases). This CDR3 contains 14 residues. The V gene lost 5 bases and the J gene lost 3 bases, with 11 bases spanning the gap. Germline CDR1 reads SGHTA; CDR2 reads FQGNSA.

The chain employs TRBV27 and TRBJ1-6, with 10 bases identical to TRBD1. The length of the CDR3 is 19 residues. Germline CDR1 reads MNHEY; CDR2 reads SMNVEV (reference sequence). V was clipped by 5 bases and J by 9 bases; unmatched bases: 19. CDR3 in DNA: TGTGCCAGCAGTCAATCAACCGACCCCCGGACAGGGGGAAGTTCACCCCTCCACTTT. Translated: CASSQSTDPRTGGSSPLHF.

The rearrangement uses TRBV2 and TRBJ2-3, with TRBD2 as a possible D gene (6 bases). With 11 bases removed from V and 0 bases from J, the gap between germline ends came to 15 bases. This CDR3 region has 14 residues. From germline, CDR1 is SNHLY and CDR2 FYNNEI. The CDR3 coding sequence is TGTGCCGGCAAAGGCGGGACTAGCACAGATACGCAGTATTTT. It codes for CAGKGGTSTDTQYF.

V and J are TRBV6-5 and TRBJ1-2; 9 bases match TRBD1. The junction had 3 bases not matched to a gene; V was cut back by 6 bases and J by 4 bases. The CDR3 covers 13 residues. Germline values: CDR1 MNHEY, CDR2 SVGAGI. CDR3 sequence reads: CASRGGQGYGYTF. DNA for the CDR3: TGTGCCAGCAGAGGGGGACAGGGCTATGGCTACACCTTC.

This clone was detected once. The rearrangement uses TRBV4-2 and TRBJ1-3; D not resolved. The CDR3 has 16 residues. Deletions cut 0 bases from V and 0 bases from J, with 9 bases between. The germline CDR1 and CDR2 sequences are LGHNA and YNFKEQ. The chain's CDR3 is CASSQEKAFSGNTIYF. CDR3 sequence (DNA): TGTGCCAGCAGCCAAGAAAAGGCGTTCTCTGGAAACACCATATATTTT.

This chain joins TRBV25-1 and TRBJ1-5; D may be TRBD1 (6 bases). This CDR3 spans 15 amino acids. V lost 3 bases, J lost 6 bases, and 15 bases lay in between. The germline gives CDR1 MGHDK, CDR2 SYGVNS. The CDR3 loop reads CASSDGAGAGQPQHF. For the CDR3, the DNA is TGTGCCAGCAGTGACGGGGCGGGGGCGGGTCAGCCCCAGCATTTT.

This clone turned up a few times. This chain links TRBV4-3 with TRBJ2-2, with D hard to call. The V end lost 5 bases, the J end lost 5 bases, and 9 bases lay between the germline ends. This CDR3 comprises 13 residues. CDR1 and CDR2 from the germline V gene are LGHNA and YSLEER. CDR3 loop: CASSGRGTGELFF. The CDR3 DNA follows: TGCGCCAGCAGCGGGCGCGGTACCGGGGAGCTGTTTTTT.

The chain employs TRBV2 and TRBJ2-1; either TRBD1 or TRBD2 may fit D (6 bases each). Germline V gene data show CDR1 as SNHLY and CDR2 as FYNNEI. Trimming cost V 3 bases and J 6 bases, with 18 bases left between them. The CDR3 has 16 residues. CDR3 sequence (DNA): TGTGCCAGCAGTGATTCGGGGGCCACAATTTCCAATGAGCAGTTCTTC. Its translation: CASSDSGATISNEQFF. Drawing the rest from reference TRBV2 and TRBJ2-1, the complete variable domain is EPEVTQTPSHQVTQMGQEVILRCVPISNHLYFYWYRQILGQKVEFLVSFYNNEISEKSEIFDDQFSVERPDGSNFTLKIRSTKLEDSAMYFCASSDSGATISNEQFFGPGTRLTVL.

This clone was recorded only once. The chain employs TRBV4-3 and TRBJ2-5, with 10 bases fitting TRBD2. J lost 1 base, V lost 0 bases, and 5 bases had no gene match. The CDR3 loop spans 17 amino acids. CDR1 and CDR2 (germline): LGHNA, YSLEER. The CDR3, as DNA: TGCGCCAGCAGCCAAGATAGGAGCGGGAGGGCCCAAGAGACCCAGTACTTC. It codes for CASSQDRSGRAQETQYF.

The chain uses TRBV19 and TRBJ2-3; D is unresolved. Germline V CDR1 and CDR2: LNHDA, SQIVND (reference sequence). V lost 4 bases, J lost 2 bases, and 10 bases lay in between. CDR3 size: 14 residues. The CDR3 reads CASSTHAPTDTQYF. CDR3 DNA sequence: TGTGCCAGTAGTACCCACGCTCCCACAGATACGCAGTATTTT.